This TCR beta chain emerged from a study of T cells after somatic rescue of genetic block. Repertoires were generated with immunoSEQ multiplex PCR, while TCRdb's copy carries only in-frame clones and drops some. In the table there are 9,000 to 10,000 clones, around 69% of which are singletons. This clone was observed a few times. Germline V gene data show CDR1 as SGHTA and CDR2 as FQGTGA. This CDR3 has 13 residues. V lost 2 bases and J 8 bases, leaving 12 bases between the germline ends. This receptor was obtained from a boy aged 5-17 years. This sequence joins TRBV7-3 and TRBJ1-2, with unresolved D. Sequences were obtained from peripheral blood mononuclear cells (PBMCs). The CDR3 DNA follows: TGTGCCAGCAGCTTATGGGGTGGGGAGGGCTACACCTTC. It translates to CASSLWGGEGYTF. Full variable domain (missing parts from reference TRBV7-3 and TRBJ1-2): GAGVSQTPSNKVTEKGKYVELRCDPISGHTALYWYRQSLGQGPEFLIYFQGTGAADDSGLPNDRFFAVRPEGSVSTLKIQRTERGDSAVYLCASSLWGGEGYTFGSGTRLTVV.